This TCR beta chain stems from a study of neoadjuvant nivolumab and ipilimumab in lung cancer. Looked up from germline, CDR1 is SGHAT and CDR2 is FQNNGV. The CDR3 covers 16 residues. V shed 3 bases and J 0 bases; nucleotides not matched to a gene: 2. TCRdb's copy holds only in-frame clones and misses some; the assay was immunoSEQ multiplex PCR. The table shows tens of thousands of clones, with around 89% occurring only once. The material was blood, obtained before neoadjuvant nivolumab, alone or with ipilimumab. The sequence derives from an adult with non-small cell lung cancer. Some clones in this sample may be carry-over from other donors' samples. The rearrangement joins TRBV11-2 to TRBJ2-5; 12 positions agree with TRBD1. The CDR3: CASSFGTGGYQETQYF. CDR3 nucleotide sequence: TGTGCCAGCAGCTTTGGGACAGGGGGCTACCAAGAGACCCAGTACTTC.